Below are 21 T cell receptor beta chains sequenced from a single sample in a study of beta chain features in type 1 diabetes. The isolated RNA, all of it, was reverse transcribed, so expressed TCRB transcripts were what got sequenced. TCRdb's copy holds only in-frame clones and misses some; the assay was immunoSEQ multiplex PCR. The sample includes 300,000 to 400,000 clones, 6.5% to 10% of them seen just once. The specimen was central memory CD4+ T cells from blood. These receptors all stem from a woman between 18 and 29 years old in good health.

The J gene is TRBJ2-3, the V gene TRBV7-8; 9 nucleotides align to TRBD1. From germline, CDR1 is SGHVS and CDR2 FQNEAQ. The CDR3 runs 15 residues. Trimming took 6 bases from V and 0 from J; bases not matched to a gene: 4. The CDR3 loop is CASRRDRVSTDTQYF. CDR3 in DNA: TGTGCCAGCAGACGGGACAGGGTGAGCACAGATACGCAGTATTTT. The variable domain in full, completed from reference TRBV7-8 and TRBJ2-3, reads GAGVSQSPRYKVAKRGQDVALRCDPISGHVSLFWYQQALGQGPEFLTYFQNEAQLDKSGLPSDRFFAERPEGSVSTLKIQRTQQEDSAVYLCASRRDRVSTDTQYFGPGTRLTVL.

This chain joins TRBV27 and TRBJ2-7; D gene unclear. Trimming took off 6 bases at V and 4 bases at J, with 10 bases between the two ends. Germline values: CDR1 MNHEY, CDR2 SMNVEV (reference sequence). This CDR3 has 12 residues. The CDR3 loop reads CASSPWKYEQYF. The CDR3 bases are TGTGCCAGCAGCCCCTGGAAGTACGAGCAGTACTTC.

The rearrangement uses TRBV27 and TRBJ2-1, with 8 bases matching TRBD2. CDR1 MNHEY and CDR2 SMNVEV come from the germline V gene (reference sequence). The CDR3 runs 14 residues. V was clipped by 3 bases and J by 10 bases; unmatched bases: 8. For the CDR3, the DNA is TGTGCCAGCAGTTTCAAGCGGGAGTCCCGAGAGCAGTTCTTC. It encodes CASSFKRESREQFF.

The chain carries TRBV27 and TRBJ2-7, with 9 nucleotides matching TRBD2. The junction had 8 bases not matched to a gene; V was cut back by 5 bases and J by 6 bases. This CDR3 is 14 amino acids long. Germline V lookup: CDR1 MNHEY, CDR2 SMNVEV (reference sequence). CDR3 residues: CASSVAGAGVEQYF. CDR3 nucleotide sequence: TGTGCCAGCAGTGTAGCGGGGGCCGGTGTCGAGCAGTACTTC.

The chain employs TRBV5-1 and TRBJ2-7, with D unresolved. The CDR3 is 15 amino acids. Germline V lookup: CDR1 SGHRS, CDR2 YFSETQ. The ends were cut back, 3 bases at V and 1 base at J, with 14 bases in the middle. The CDR3 region is CASSSAPLLSYEQYF. In nucleotides, the CDR3 is TGCGCCAGCAGCTCGGCACCACTCCTTTCCTACGAGCAGTACTTC. Looking up the rest from reference TRBV5-1 and TRBJ2-7 gives the full variable domain: KAGVTQTPRYLIKTRGQQVTLSCSPISGHRSVSWYQQTPGQGLQFLFEYFSETQRNKGNFPGRFSGRQFSNSRSEMNVSTLELGDSALYLCASSSAPLLSYEQYFGPGTRLTVT.

The chain uses TRBV29-1 and TRBJ1-1; D remains ambiguous. The CDR3 has 13 amino acids. In germline, CDR1 is SQVTM, CDR2 ANQGSEA. V shed 7 bases and J shed 2 bases, with 14 bases lying between them. Here the CDR3 DNA reads TGCAGCGCCGCCGATACAGATAACACTGAAGCTTTCTTT. Translated: CSAADTDNTEAFF.

This clone showed up just a few times. This chain joins TRBV20-1 and TRBJ2-5, with a tentative D call TRBD1 (5 bases). Germline V gives CDR1 DFQATT, CDR2 SNEGSKA (reference sequence). The CDR3 is 11 residues long. V dropped 7 bases and J dropped 5 bases, with 11 bases sitting between them. Here the CDR3 reads CSDQNRETQYF. As DNA, the CDR3 is TGCAGTGATCAGAACAGGGAGACCCAGTACTTC.

This clone was seen only a few times. V and J are TRBV7-2 and TRBJ2-7, with D perhaps given as TRBD1 or TRBD2 (5 bases each). With 3 bases removed from V and 4 bases from J, the gap between germline ends came to 19 bases. The CDR3 is 16 amino acids. Germline V gene sequence: CDR1 SGHTA, CDR2 FQGNSA. The CDR3 protein is CASSFGTDPSQYEQYF. The CDR3 DNA follows: TGTGCCAGCAGCTTTGGGACGGACCCCTCTCAGTACGAGCAGTACTTC. The entire variable domain, with the rest obtained from reference TRBV7-2 and TRBJ2-7, is as follows: GAGVSQSPSNKVTEKGKDVELRCDPISGHTALYWYRQSLGQGLEFLIYFQGNSAPDKSGLPSDRFSAERTGGSVSTLTIQRTQQEDSAVYLCASSFGTDPSQYEQYFGPGTRLTVT.

The rearrangement joins TRBV7-2 to TRBJ1-2; 7 bases line up with TRBD1. Per the germline V gene, CDR1 is SGHTA and CDR2 is FQGNSA. J was trimmed by 11 bases and V by 1 base; bases with no gene match: 7. The CDR3 is 13 amino acids. DNA of the CDR3: TGTGCCAGCAGCTTAGGAGGGGACAGAACTTACACCTTC. Encoded protein: CASSLGGDRTYTF.

V gene TRBV7-6 combines with J gene TRBJ2-1; D unresolved. V was shortened by 6 bases and J by 0 bases, with 15 bases between the two germline ends. The CDR3 is made up of 16 amino acids. The V gene's germline CDR1 is SGHVS and CDR2 FNYEAQ. The DNA for the CDR3 is TGTGCCAGCAGTTCAAGGCCCGTTCGCTCCTACAATGAGCAGTTCTTC. It is translated as CASSSRPVRSYNEQFF.

This clone was seen only a few times. The chain employs TRBV6-1 and TRBJ2-1; tentative D call: TRBD1 (6 bases). The germline V gene encodes CDR1 MNHNS and CDR2 SASEGT. There are 14 residues in the CDR3. Trimming stripped 11 bases from V and 2 bases from J, with 16 bases between. The CDR3 DNA sequence: TGTGCCTGTAGCCCCCAGGGGACCTACAATGAGCAGTTCTTC. Protein sequence: CACSPQGTYNEQFF.

The rearrangement uses TRBV18 and TRBJ1-1, with D hard to call. This CDR3 region has 14 residues. Germline V gives CDR1 KGHSH, CDR2 LQKENI. V gave up 5 bases and J gave up 3 bases, with 13 bases separating them. CDR3 coding DNA: TGTGCCAGCTCATTTTCTACGCGGGACACTGAAGCTTTCTTT. Its translation: CASSFSTRDTEAFF.

The sample holds a few counts of this clone. The chain links TRBV21-1 to TRBJ1-4. TRBV21-1 is described as a pseudogene. The CDR3 length is 15 residues. The CDR3 loop is CASSKGRATNEKLFF. In DNA form, the CDR3 reads TGTGCCAGCAGCAAAGGAAGGGCAACTAATGAAAAACTGTTTTTT.

V and J are TRBV6-5 and TRBJ1-1; the match to TRBD1 covers 7 bases. CDR1 is MNHEY and CDR2 is SVGAGI in the germline V gene. With 3 bases clipped from V and 4 bases from J, the junction kept 8 bases outside the gene matches. The CDR3 loop spans 15 amino acids. The CDR3, as DNA: TGTGCCAGCAGTTATACAGGGGATGGGGTCACTGAAGCTTTCTTT. Residues: CASSYTGDGVTEAFF.

This chain links TRBV7-3 with TRBJ2-1; 7 bases fit TRBD2. V was pared by 0 bases and J by 5 bases, with 1 base of the junction left unmatched. CDR1 and CDR2 (germline): SGHTA, FQGTGA. The CDR3 has 14 residues. The CDR3 region has the DNA TGTGCCAGCAGCTTAACTGGGAGGGACAATGAGCAGTTCTTC. It codes for CASSLTGRDNEQFF.

This clone was counted at least ten times. The chain combines TRBV7-2 with TRBJ2-3, with D maybe TRBD1 (6 bases). The ends were cut back, 5 bases at V and 14 bases at J, with 23 bases in the middle. The CDR3 consists of 14 residues. Germline lookup yields CDR1 SGHTA and CDR2 FQGNSA. For the CDR3, the DNA is TGTGCCAGCAGCCACCCCCGAGGACAGAGTGTTTGGTATTTT. It is translated as CASSHPRGQSVWYF.

V and J are TRBV10-3 and TRBJ2-7, with a tentative D call TRBD1 (5 bases). V lost 4 bases and J lost 5, with 15 bases in between. Per germline, CDR1 ENHRY and CDR2 SYGVKD. The CDR3 is 14 residues long. The CDR3 protein is CAISGGLTGHEQYF. The CDR3 DNA follows: TGTGCCATCAGTGGGGGCTTGACGGGCCACGAGCAGTACTTC.

This clone came up a few times. The V and J genes are TRBV6-5 and TRBJ2-4; D remains unclear. V was clipped by 2 bases and J by 5 bases, with 13 bases between them. Germline CDR1 MNHEY, CDR2 SVGAGI. The length of the CDR3 is 15 residues. As DNA, the CDR3 is TGTGCCAGCAGTTACAGCTATTGGGATCAAAACATTCAGTACTTC. Its protein product is CASSYSYWDQNIQYF.

The J gene is TRBJ1-1, the V gene TRBV29-1; D is undetermined. This CDR3 has 13 amino acids. Trimming pared 3 bases from V and 0 bases from J, leaving 8 bases between. Germline V gene data show CDR1 as SQVTM and CDR2 as ANQGSEA. CDR3 coding DNA: TGCAGCGTTGATTCTCTGTTGAACACTGAAGCTTTCTTT. Translation gives CSVDSLLNTEAFF.

This clone has just a few counts. This chain connects TRBV27 to TRBJ1-2, with 12 bases lining up with TRBD1. The CDR3 covers 18 residues. Germline V gene data show CDR1 as MNHEY and CDR2 as SMNVEV (reference sequence). With 2 bases clipped from V and 4 bases from J, the junction kept 11 bases outside the gene matches. The CDR3, as DNA: TGTGCCAGCAGTTTAAGGGCCGGGACAGGGGGCGCTTCCTATGGCTACACCTTC. Translation: CASSLRAGTGGASYGYTF.

The chain recombines TRBV6-6 with TRBJ1-2; 8 positions match TRBD1. From germline, CDR1 is MNHNY and CDR2 SVGAGI (reference sequence). The ends lost 2 bases at V and 12 bases at J; junction bases unmatched: 11. The CDR3 extends over 14 amino acids. The CDR3 DNA reads as TGTGCCAGCAGTTACGTAGGACAGGGAGGCGGAGACACCTTC. Its protein is CASSYVGQGGGDTF.